This TCR beta chain was profiled in a study of cytomegalovirus exposure and HLA in healthy donors. As regards this clone: The junction departs from germline at one end; a sequencing error may be responsible.

The CDR3 spans 13 residues. Germline V gene sequence: CDR1 SGDLS, CDR2 YYNGEE. Primers for the PCR totalled 60 Vbeta and 13 Jbeta. Method: immunoSEQ multiplex PCR; TCRdb's copy keeps in-frame clones and lacks some. In the table there are around 150,000 clones, around 80% of which are singletons. Sequencing used PBMCs. The chain carries TRBV9 and TRBJ2-2; 8 nucleotides agree with TRBD2. This TCR came from a man between 25 and 39 years old in good health and CMV-seronegative. The DNA of the CDR3 is TGTGCCAGCAGCGAGGATCTCCGGGGGGGGCTGTTTTTT. Encoded protein: CASSEDLRGGLFF.